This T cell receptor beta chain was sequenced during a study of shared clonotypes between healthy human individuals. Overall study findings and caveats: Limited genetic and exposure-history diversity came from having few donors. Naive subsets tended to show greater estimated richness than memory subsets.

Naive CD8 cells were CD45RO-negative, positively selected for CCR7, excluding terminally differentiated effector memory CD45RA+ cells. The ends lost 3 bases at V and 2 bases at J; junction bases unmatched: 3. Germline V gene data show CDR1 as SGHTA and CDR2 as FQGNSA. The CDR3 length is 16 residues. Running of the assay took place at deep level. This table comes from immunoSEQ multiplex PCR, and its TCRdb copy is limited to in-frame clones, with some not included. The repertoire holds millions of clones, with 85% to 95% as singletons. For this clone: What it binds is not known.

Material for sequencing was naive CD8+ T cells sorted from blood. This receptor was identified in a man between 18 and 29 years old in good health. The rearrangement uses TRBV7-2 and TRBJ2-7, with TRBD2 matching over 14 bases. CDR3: CASSLKGLAGAYEQYF. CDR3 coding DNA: TGTGCCAGCAGCTTGAAGGGACTAGCGGGAGCCTACGAGCAGTACTTC.